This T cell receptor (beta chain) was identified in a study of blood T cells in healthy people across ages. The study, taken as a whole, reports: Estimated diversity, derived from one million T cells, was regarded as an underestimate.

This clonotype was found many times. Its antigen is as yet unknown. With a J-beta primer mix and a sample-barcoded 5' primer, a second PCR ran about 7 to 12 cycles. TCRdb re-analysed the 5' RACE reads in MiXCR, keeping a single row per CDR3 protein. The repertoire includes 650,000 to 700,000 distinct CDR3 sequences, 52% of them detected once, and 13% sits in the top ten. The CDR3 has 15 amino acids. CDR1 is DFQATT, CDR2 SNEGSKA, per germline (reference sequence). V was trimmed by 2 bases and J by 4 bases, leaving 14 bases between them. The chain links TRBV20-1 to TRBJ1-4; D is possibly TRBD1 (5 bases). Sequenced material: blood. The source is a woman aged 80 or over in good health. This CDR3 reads CSARKSGAINEKLFF. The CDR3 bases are TGCAGTGCTAGAAAATCCGGGGCCATTAATGAAAAACTGTTTTTT.